One and the same sample provided the 19 T cell receptor beta chains below, sequenced in a study of cytomegalovirus exposure and HLA in healthy donors. In the PCR, 60 Vbeta and 13 Jbeta primers were used. Method: immunoSEQ multiplex PCR; TCRdb's copy keeps in-frame clones and lacks some. The table records more than 250,000 clones, approximately 90% of them present only once. The sequencing input was PBMCs. Receptors were obtained from a woman under 30 in good health and CMV-seronegative.

The chain links TRBV7-9 to TRBJ2-3; the match to TRBD2 covers 10 bases. The CDR3 runs 15 residues. CDR1 and CDR2 from the germline V gene are SEHNR and FQNEAQ (reference sequence). V was pared by 7 bases and J by 0 bases, with 4 bases of the junction left unmatched. The DNA for the CDR3 is TGTGCCAGCAACCTACTAGCGGGGAGCACAGATACGCAGTATTTT. This gives the protein CASNLLAGSTDTQYF.

This clone was seen only once. The rearrangement joins TRBV4-1 to TRBJ1-1; 7 bases are shared with TRBD1. In germline, CDR1 is MGHRA, CDR2 YSYEKL. V shed 0 bases and J 1 base; nucleotides not matched to a gene: 2. The CDR3 totals 15 residues. CDR3 in amino acids: CASSQEYRGNTEAFF. In DNA form, the CDR3 reads TGCGCCAGCAGCCAAGAGTACAGGGGGAACACTGAAGCTTTCTTT.

Only a few counts were recorded for this clone. The CDR3 sequence: CSVDYAGRSNEQYF. The CDR3, as DNA: TGCAGCGTTGATTATGCGGGACGCTCGAACGAGCAGTACTTC. The rearrangement links TRBV29-1 to TRBJ2-7; weak D call: TRBD2 (6 bases). The CDR3 has 14 residues. Trimming pared 3 bases from V and 5 bases from J, leaving 17 bases between. Per germline, CDR1 SQVTM and CDR2 ANQGSEA.

This chain uses TRBV5-6 with TRBJ1-5; D unresolved. The germline CDR1 and CDR2 sequences are SGHDT and YYEEEE. Trimming removed 2 bases at V and 0 bases at J, with 3 bases between. The CDR3 sequence is 13 residues long. The CDR3 loop reads CASSFYSNQPQHF. In DNA, the CDR3 is TGTGCCAGCAGCTTTTATAGCAATCAGCCCCAGCATTTT.

The chain carries TRBV9 and TRBJ2-2, with TRBD2 identical over 7 bases. The ends lost 4 bases at V and 6 bases at J; junction bases unmatched: 6. Germline loops: CDR1 SGDLS, CDR2 YYNGEE. The CDR3 is 14 amino acids. The CDR3 region has the DNA TGTGCCAGCAGCTTTCGACTAGCCGCCGGGGAGCTGTTTTTT. As protein: CASSFRLAAGELFF.

V and J are TRBV19 and TRBJ1-1, with D perhaps matching TRBD1 (5 bases). CDR3 size: 14 residues. Per germline, CDR1 LNHDA and CDR2 SQIVND (reference sequence). V was pared by 1 base and J by 5 bases, with 11 bases between. CDR3 DNA sequence: TGTGCCAGTAGTATAGTAGGCAGGGTTACTGAAGCTTTCTTT. The encoded protein is CASSIVGRVTEAFF.

This rearrangement joins TRBV6-4 to TRBJ1-2, with TRBD1 matching over 8 bases. The junction had 3 bases not matched to a gene; V was cut back by 5 bases and J by 1 base. Germline V gene data show CDR1 as MRHNA and CDR2 as SNTAGT. The CDR3 contains 14 residues. CDR3 sequence: CASSPGQVNYGYTF. The CDR3 coding sequence is TGTGCCAGCAGTCCGGGACAGGTTAACTATGGCTACACCTTC.

The chain links TRBV4-2 to TRBJ1-1, with D hard to call. Germline CDR1 LGHNA, CDR2 YNFKEQ. With 0 bases removed from V and 4 bases from J, the gap between germline ends came to 12 bases. CDR3 length: 15 residues. CDR3 coding DNA: TGTGCCAGCAGCCAAGAGCCAGTGAGAGGCACTGAAGCTTTCTTT. It translates to CASSQEPVRGTEAFF.

This rearrangement joins TRBV27 to TRBJ1-5; D may be TRBD1 (6 bases). Trimming took 4 bases from V and 7 from J, leaving 17 bases between them. CDR1 MNHEY and CDR2 SMNVEV come from the germline V gene (reference sequence). This CDR3 is 15 amino acids long. The CDR3: CASSYVGGSVQPQHF. DNA for the CDR3: TGTGCCAGCAGTTATGTAGGGGGTTCAGTCCAGCCCCAGCATTTT.

This clone was counted once. The V call is TRBV6-5, the J call TRBJ1-2, with 9 bases identical to TRBD1. The junction had 6 bases not matched to a gene; V was cut back by 10 bases and J by 6 bases. Germline V gene lookup returns CDR1 MNHEY and CDR2 SVGAGI. The length of the CDR3 is 12 residues. The CDR3 nucleotides read TGTGCCATCAGACAGGGGGACGATGGCTACACCTTC. Its protein product is CAIRQGDDGYTF.

This clone was observed a handful of times. The genes are TRBV4-2 and TRBJ2-5; 7 bases map to TRBD2. Germline CDR1 reads LGHNA; CDR2 reads YNFKEQ. V shed 0 bases and J 5 bases; nucleotides not matched to a gene: 3. CDR3 length: 14 amino acids. The DNA of the CDR3 is TGTGCCAGCAGCCAAGATCTCGGGGGGGAGACCCAGTACTTC. This translates into CASSQDLGGETQYF.

This clone was counted once. V and J are TRBV7-3 and TRBJ1-5, with unresolved D. The CDR3 extends over 13 amino acids. Germline CDR1 reads SGHTA; CDR2 reads FQGTGA. The germline V and J ends were trimmed by 5 bases and 1 base, with 6 bases remaining between them. CDR3 protein: CASSPGSNQPQHF. DNA of the CDR3: TGTGCCAGCAGCCCCGGGAGCAATCAGCCCCAGCATTTT.

The chain carries TRBV7-2 and TRBJ1-3; D remains unclear. The CDR3 has 16 residues. Germline lookup yields CDR1 SGHTA and CDR2 FQGNSA. The V and J ends lost 5 bases and 2 bases respectively, with 16 bases between them. This CDR3 is CASSETRNPPGNTIYF. For the CDR3, the DNA is TGTGCCAGCAGCGAGACGAGGAATCCTCCTGGAAACACCATATATTTT.

The gene calls are TRBV6-5 and TRBJ1-2; no firm D call. The V and J ends lost 4 bases and 4 bases respectively, with 13 bases between them. The CDR3 covers 14 residues. Per germline, CDR1 MNHEY and CDR2 SVGAGI. This CDR3 reads CASSWQTEAYGYTF. As DNA, the CDR3 is TGTGCCAGCAGTTGGCAAACAGAAGCCTATGGCTACACCTTC.

This chain links TRBV5-1 with TRBJ2-1; a possible D gene is TRBD1 (6 bases). Trimming pared 1 base from V and 6 bases from J, leaving 11 bases between. The CDR3 contains 14 residues. CDR1 is SGHRS, CDR2 YFSETQ, per germline. The CDR3, as DNA: TGCGCCAGCAGCTTGTTGCCGGACAGCAATGAGCAGTTCTTC. It translates to CASSLLPDSNEQFF.

V is TRBV10-1 and J is TRBJ1-6; 8 bases map to TRBD1. The J segment lost 7 bases and the V segment lost 3 bases, leaving 2 bases of the junction unmatched. In germline, CDR1 is WNHNN, CDR2 SYGVQD (reference sequence). CDR3 length: 14 residues. The CDR3 loop reads CASSEQGGNSPLHF. CDR3 sequence (DNA): TGCGCCAGCAGTGAACAGGGGGGGAATTCACCCCTCCACTTT.

J is TRBJ1-2 and V is TRBV11-2; a weak D match, TRBD1 (6 bases). Germline loops: CDR1 SGHAT, CDR2 FQNNGV. V shed 5 bases and J shed 8 bases, with 15 bases lying between them. There are 13 residues in the CDR3. This CDR3 is CASSQRGAWGYTF. The CDR3 DNA follows: TGTGCCAGCAGCCAGCGGGGGGCCTGGGGCTACACCTTC.

CDR3 coding DNA: TGCGCCAGCAGCCAAGACCCTGCGGGGGCCAACGAGCAGTACTTC. This gives the protein CASSQDPAGANEQYF. This sequence joins TRBV4-1 and TRBJ2-7; perhaps TRBD2 as D (7 bases). V was shortened by 0 bases and J by 5 bases, with 14 bases between the two germline ends. Germline values: CDR1 MGHRA, CDR2 YSYEKL. There are 15 residues in the CDR3.

The rearrangement links TRBV5-5 to TRBJ2-7; 8 positions match TRBD2. The CDR3 sequence is 14 residues long. Germline assignment: CDR1 SGHKS and CDR2 YYEKEE (reference sequence). The J segment lost 12 bases and the V segment lost 3 bases, leaving 14 bases of the junction unmatched. CDR3 protein: CASSSPSIGLAGYF. CDR3 bases: TGTGCCAGCAGCTCGCCTTCCATAGGACTAGCTGGGTACTTC.